What follows are 15 T cell receptor beta chains derived from one specimen sequenced in a study of blood T cell repertoires in COVID-19. Using immunoSEQ multiplex PCR, the repertoire was profiled, and TCRdb retains in-frame clones only, with some absent. The sample has about 110,000 clones; 76% are singletons. Sequencing input: peripheral blood. Source of these receptors: a woman older than 75 with acute or convalescent COVID-19.

This clone occurred a few times. The V call is TRBV4-1, the J call TRBJ1-1, with D uncertain. Germline V lookup: CDR1 MGHRA, CDR2 YSYEKL. V was shortened by 3 bases and J by 0 bases, with 8 bases between the two germline ends. The CDR3 length is 14 residues. CDR3 sequence (DNA): TGCGCCAGCAGCCAGGGCGGGGTGAACACTGAAGCTTTCTTT. This encodes CASSQGGVNTEAFF.

The J gene is TRBJ2-2, the V gene TRBV5-4; the match to TRBD2 covers 8 bases. The germline V gene has CDR1 SGHNT and CDR2 YYREEE (reference sequence). The CDR3 runs 16 residues. Trimming took 4 bases from V and 7 from J; bases not matched to a gene: 12. The CDR3 reads CASSRITGTSGGELFF. The CDR3, as DNA: TGTGCCAGCAGCCGCATTACCGGGACTAGTGGCGGGGAGCTGTTTTTT.

This chain links TRBV7-2 with TRBJ2-3, with 9 positions matching TRBD2. The germline V gene encodes CDR1 SGHTA and CDR2 FQGNSA. The CDR3 totals 15 residues. V lost 6 bases, J lost 5 bases, and 9 bases stayed unmatched. Here the CDR3 DNA reads TGTGCCAGCAGTTTGTGGACTAGCGCGGGAGATACGCAGTATTTT. This translates into CASSLWTSAGDTQYF. The full variable domain, with the rest looked up from reference TRBV7-2 and TRBJ2-3, is GAGVSQSPSNKVTEKGKDVELRCDPISGHTALYWYRQSLGQGLEFLIYFQGNSAPDKSGLPSDRFSAERTGGSVSTLTIQRTQQEDSAVYLCASSLWTSAGDTQYFGPGTRLTVL.

The chain couples TRBV15 to TRBJ2-1, with 7 bases that match TRBD2. Germline-derived CDR1 and CDR2 are LNHNV and YYDKDF (reference sequence). V lost 1 base and J lost 1; bases outside the gene matches: 7. This CDR3 spans 17 amino acids. This chain's CDR3 is CATSRGGGTRSYNEQFF. The CDR3 nucleotides are TGTGCCACCAGCAGAGGGGGGGGGACGAGGTCCTACAATGAGCAGTTCTTC.

The CDR3 DNA follows: TGTGCCAGTAGGGGGGGACCTCGAGAGTCCCAAGATACGCAGTATTTT. Protein product: CASRGGPRESQDTQYF. The chain recombines TRBV19 with TRBJ2-3; tentatively, D is TRBD2 (6 bases). V was clipped by 6 bases and J by 5 bases, with 21 bases between them. The germline V gene has CDR1 LNHDA and CDR2 SQIVND (reference sequence). CDR3 length: 16 amino acids. The whole variable domain, filled in from reference TRBV19 and TRBJ2-3, reads DGGITQSPKYLFRKEGQNVTLSCEQNLNHDAMYWYRQDPGQGLRLIYYSQIVNDFQKGDIAEGYSVSREKKESFPLTVTSAQKNPTAFYLCASRGGPRESQDTQYFGPGTRLTVL.

This chain links TRBV5-1 with TRBJ1-2; D gene ambiguous. V was cut by 0 bases and J by 5 bases, with 14 bases left in between. CDR3 length: 15 residues. CDR1 SGHRS and CDR2 YFSETQ come from the germline V gene. This chain's CDR3 is CASSLEPNSLYGYTF. The CDR3 bases are TGCGCCAGCAGCTTGGAGCCCAATTCGCTATATGGCTACACCTTC.

The chain is built from TRBV30 and TRBJ2-7; D might be TRBD2 (6 bases). The ends were cut back, 0 bases at V and 2 bases at J, with 11 bases in the middle. The CDR3 spans 14 residues. The germline gives CDR1 GTSNPN, CDR2 SVGIG (reference sequence). The CDR3 DNA is TGTGCCTGGAGTGTCCTTAGCGGAGCCTACGAGCAGTACTTC. Protein product: CAWSVLSGAYEQYF.

The V call is TRBV29-1, the J call TRBJ1-6, with D maybe TRBD1 (5 bases). The length of the CDR3 is 13 residues. V was cut by 3 bases and J by 9 bases, with 12 bases left in between. Germline V gene data show CDR1 as SQVTM and CDR2 as ANQGSEA. The DNA of the CDR3 is TGCAGCGTTGAGACAGATGACGGTTCACCCCTCCACTTT. It specifies CSVETDDGSPLHF.

This rearrangement joins TRBV6-2 or TRBV6-3 to TRBJ2-5, with a possible D match to TRBD2 (5 bases). The CDR3 extends over 14 amino acids. Trimming shortened V by 4 bases and J by 5 bases, and 14 bases separated the two germline ends. Germline assignment: CDR1 MNHEY and CDR2 SVGEGT. The CDR3 DNA is TGTGCCAGCAGTTCCCGGGATGGGTTGGAGACCCAGTACTTC. This translates into CASSSRDGLETQYF.

The chain carries TRBV18 and TRBJ2-7; D is possibly TRBD2 (5 bases). From germline, CDR1 is KGHSH and CDR2 LQKENI. CDR3 length: 13 residues. The V and J ends lost 3 bases and 3 bases respectively, with 9 bases between them. This chain's CDR3 is CASSPPGNYEQYF. The CDR3 DNA follows: TGTGCCAGCTCACCCCCGGGGAACTACGAGCAGTACTTC.

This chain links TRBV28 with TRBJ2-7; TRBD1 matches 9 bases. Per germline, CDR1 MDHEN and CDR2 SYDVKM. The ends lost 6 bases at V and 2 bases at J; junction bases unmatched: 11. The CDR3 length is 16 residues. The DNA for the CDR3 is TGTGCCAGCAGGGGGCCACAGGGGGCATTTGCCTACGAGCAGTACTTC. Amino acid sequence: CASRGPQGAFAYEQYF.

The chain is built from TRBV30 and TRBJ1-2; 7 bases map to TRBD1. J was trimmed by 7 bases and V by 2 bases; bases with no gene match: 7. The CDR3 has 13 residues. Germline V gives CDR1 GTSNPN, CDR2 SVGIG (reference sequence). The CDR3 DNA follows: TGTGCCTGGAGTTTACAGGGGAAAAGTGGCTACACCTTC. Translated, it gives CAWSLQGKSGYTF.

The CDR3, as DNA: TGCGCCAGCAGCGAGGGACAGCCCGTATCCTACGAGCAGTACTTC. Translating gives CASSEGQPVSYEQYF. This chain connects TRBV5-1 to TRBJ2-7; 7 positions agree with TRBD1. Germline V CDR1 and CDR2: SGHRS, YFSETQ. V lost 4 bases to trimming and J lost 1 base; unmatched junction nucleotides: 8. The CDR3 is 15 amino acids.

The chain recombines TRBV10-3 with TRBJ2-7; no reliable D call. The CDR3 runs 12 residues. The V end was cut by 3 bases, the J end by 6 bases, with 9 bases between. Per the germline V gene, CDR1 is ENHRY and CDR2 is SYGVKD. Written as DNA, the CDR3 is TGTGCCATCAGTGACCTAGTTAGCGAGCAGTACTTC. This encodes CAISDLVSEQYF.

V gene TRBV6-2 or TRBV6-3 combines with J gene TRBJ2-2; 9 nucleotides agree with TRBD2. The CDR3 loop spans 15 amino acids. Per germline, CDR1 MNHEY and CDR2 SVGEGT. Trimming took 4 bases from V and 4 from J; bases not matched to a gene: 4. CDR3 nucleotide sequence: TGTGCCAGCAGTTTGGAGACTAGCGGCACCGGGGAGCTGTTTTTT. Its protein product is CASSLETSGTGELFF.